This TCR beta chain derives from a study of blood T cells in healthy people across ages. Next came a second PCR, run for about 7 to 11 cycles, which used a sample-barcoded 5' primer along with a J-beta primer mix. MiXCR, run by TCRdb on the 5' RACE reads, gives a single entry per CDR3 protein. The table lists around 1,000,000 distinct CDR3 sequences, under 30% of them singletons, with 0.65% to 0.75% in the top ten. Per germline, CDR1 SGHTA and CDR2 FQGTGA. The CDR3 runs 11 residues. For this clonotype: Sequence at one end of the junction differs from germline and may be a read error.

The sample was also linked to a second study, of T cells of mothers and their children.

The sample taken for sequencing was blood. The J gene is TRBJ2-5, the V gene TRBV7-3; D is unclear. This TCR derives from a girl aged 2-15 years in good health. This CDR3 is CASSSLNDDDF. For the CDR3, the DNA is TGTGCCAGCAGCTCCCTCAACGACGATGACTTC.